This is a list of T cell receptor beta chains from one sample in a study of blood T cell repertoires in COVID-19. Profiling relied on immunoSEQ multiplex PCR, and the TCRdb table lists in-frame clones only, not all of them. The sample has about 80,000 clones; roughly 82% are singletons. The sequenced sample was peripheral blood. Receptors originate from a man older than 75 with acute or convalescent COVID-19. Each CDR3 is given with its conserved first and last residue. A D gene is named only where the DNA matches it firmly. A row's size may be missing; if present it is once, few, many or a size class.

D gene,V gene,J gene,clone size,CDR3 DNA,CDR3 protein
-,TRBV9,TRBJ1-2,-,TGTGCCAGCAGCGACTACTATGGCTACACCTTC,CASSDYYGYTF
TRBD1,TRBV5-8,TRBJ1-5,-,TGTGCCAGCAGCCGGGGACAGGGGGGCGGCCAGCCCCAGCATTTT,CASSRGQGGGQPQHF
TRBD1,TRBV5-1,TRBJ1-4,-,TGCGCCAGCAGCCCCGGGACAGGGTATGAAAAACTGTTTTTT,CASSPGTGYEKLFF
-,TRBV5-1,TRBJ1-4,once,TGCGCCAGCAGCTTGGCAGGGCGTGAAAAACTGTTTTTT,CASSLAGREKLFF
TRBD1,TRBV11-2,TRBJ2-1,-,TGTGCCAGCAGCCCTGGACAGGGGTACAATGAGCAGTTCTTC,CASSPGQGYNEQFF
TRBD1,TRBV20-1,TRBJ1-1,-,TGCAGTGCTAGTCCGTTGAGGGACAGGGATACTGAAGCTTTCTTT,CSASPLRDRDTEAFF
TRBD1,TRBV19,TRBJ2-3,-,TGTGCCAGTAGTATCCCCTCAGGACAGGGTAGCACAGATACGCAGTATTTT,CASSIPSGQGSTDTQYF
-,TRBV11-3,TRBJ2-3,-,TGTGCCAGCAGCCATGCCAGGGGCCGGCTAGATACGCAGTATTTT,CASSHARGRLDTQYF
TRBD2,TRBV14,TRBJ2-5,few,TGTGCCAGCAGCCAAAGGATCGGCGGGGGAGTTCGGGAGACCCAGTACTTC,CASSQRIGGGVRETQYF
TRBD2,TRBV7-3,TRBJ2-1,-,TGTGCCAGCAGCTTAGGGCCTGGACTAGCGGGGACCTATGAGCAGTTCTTC,CASSLGPGLAGTYEQFF
-,TRBV7-7,TRBJ1-3,-,TGTGCTAGCAGCACGGGGACAAACTCTGGAAACACCATATATTTT,CASSTGTNSGNTIYF
TRBD1,TRBV4-1,TRBJ1-5,-,TGCGCCAGCAGCCAAGTTGGGGACAGGGGCCAGCCCCAGCATTTT,CASSQVGDRGQPQHF
TRBD2,TRBV4-1,TRBJ2-3,-,TGCGCCAGCAGCCAAGATCTAGCGGGGGCTGGGTGGGTGGATACGCAGTATTTT,CASSQDLAGAGWVDTQYF
TRBD1,TRBV2,TRBJ2-1,-,TGTGCCAGCAGCGCGAGACAGGGAGATGAGCAGTTCTTC,CASSARQGDEQFF
-,TRBV18,TRBJ1-2,-,TGTGCCAGCTCACCTGGGAGGGGAGCTAACTATGGCTACACCTTC,CASSPGRGANYGYTF
TRBD1,TRBV3-1/TRBV3-2,TRBJ1-4,-,TGTGCCAGCAGCCGTAGACAGGGGAATGAAAAACTGTTTTTT,CASSRRQGNEKLFF
-,TRBV7-8,TRBJ1-5,once,TGTGCCAGCAGCTTAGGTGCCGGACAGTTCAATCAGCCCCAGCATTTT,CASSLGAGQFNQPQHF
-,TRBV19,TRBJ1-1,-,TGTGCCAGTAGTATCCAACAGGGAACTGAAGCTTTCTTT,CASSIQQGTEAFF
-,TRBV7-9,TRBJ1-1,-,TGTGCCAGCAGCTTCTCGGGGGTCACTGAAGCTTTCTTT,CASSFSGVTEAFF
-,TRBV12-3/TRBV12-4,TRBJ2-7,-,TGTGCCAGCAGTCGCCTCGAGGAGCAGTACTTC,CASSRLEEQYF
-,TRBV29-1,TRBJ2-7,-,TGCAGCGTATCGAACAGGCCTTCCTACGAGCAGTACTTC,CSVSNRPSYEQYF
-,TRBV9,TRBJ1-1,-,TGTGCCAGCAGCGTAGCTCCCGGGGTGAACACTGAAGCTTTCTTT,CASSVAPGVNTEAFF
TRBD1,TRBV5-1,TRBJ1-4,-,TGCGCCAGCAGCTTAAGACAGGGTGAAGAAAAACTGTTTTTT,CASSLRQGEEKLFF
TRBD2,TRBV11-2,TRBJ2-1,once,TGTGCCAGCAGCTTAGGACTAGCGGGGCACAATGAGCAGTTCTTC,CASSLGLAGHNEQFF
TRBD1,TRBV5-1,TRBJ1-1,-,TGCGCCAGCAGCTTCAATGGACAGGGGAACACTGAAGCTTTCTTT,CASSFNGQGNTEAFF
TRBD1,TRBV6-5,TRBJ1-1,-,TGTGCCAGCAGTCGCGGGACAGGGAGTACTGAAGCTTTCTTT,CASSRGTGSTEAFF
-,TRBV19,TRBJ1-2,-,TGTGCCAGTAGTATAGAAGGGAGGGGAGGGGGCTACACCTTC,CASSIEGRGGGYTF
TRBD1,TRBV18,TRBJ2-3,few,TGTGCCAGCTCCCCGGGACAGAACACAGATACGCAGTATTTT,CASSPGQNTDTQYF
TRBD1,TRBV14,TRBJ1-1,once,TGTGCCAGCAGCCCGCAGACAGGGACGAACACTGAAGCTTTCTTT,CASSPQTGTNTEAFF
TRBD1,TRBV9,TRBJ1-1,-,TGTGCCAGCAGCGCCGGGACAGTGAACACTGAAGCTTTCTTT,CASSAGTVNTEAFF
TRBD1,TRBV19,TRBJ1-2,-,TGTGCCAGTAGTTCCACCGGGACAGGACAGCTCTTACAATATGGCTACACCTTC,CASSSTGTGQLLQYGYTF
-,TRBV18,TRBJ1-1,-,TGTGCCAGCTCACCACCGAGCCGACAGGTGGGCACTGAAGCTTTCTTT,CASSPPSRQVGTEAFF
-,TRBV5-8,TRBJ2-7,-,TGTGCCAGCAGCTTGATGGGAAGACTAACCTACGAGCAGTACTTC,CASSLMGRLTYEQYF
-,TRBV5-6,TRBJ2-7,-,TGTGCCAGCAGCTTGGCGACACAAGGCTTGGACGAGCAGTACTTC,CASSLATQGLDEQYF
TRBD1,TRBV3-1/TRBV3-2,TRBJ1-5,-,TGTGCCAGCGGGACAGGGGATCAGCCCCAGCATTTT,CASGTGDQPQHF
TRBD1,TRBV25-1,TRBJ2-2,-,TGTGCCAGCAGTGATCCGGGACAGCTCACCGGGGAGCTGTTTTTT,CASSDPGQLTGELFF
TRBD1,TRBV7-2,TRBJ1-5,-,TGTGCCAGCAGCGCTAACAGGGGGGTCAATTATGGTAATCAGCCCCAGCATTTT,CASSANRGVNYGNQPQHF
-,TRBV2,TRBJ2-5,-,TGTGCCAGCAGTGCCCTTCAAGAGACCCAGTACTTC,CASSALQETQYF
-,TRBV3-1/TRBV3-2,TRBJ2-7,few,TGTGCCAGCAGCCAAGGTGGGGGCAGGGGATACTACGAGCAGTACTTC,CASSQGGGRGYYEQYF
TRBD1,TRBV6-6,TRBJ1-5,-,TGTGCCAGCAGTTCGCCGGGACAGAATCAGCCCCAGCATTTT,CASSSPGQNQPQHF
-,TRBV9,TRBJ2-6,-,TGTGCCAGCAGCGTAGGCGGGGCCAGCTCTGGGGCCAACGTCCTGACTTTC,CASSVGGASSGANVLTF
-,TRBV5-4,TRBJ1-1,few,TGTGCCAGCAGCCACGACAGGAACATGAACACTGAAGCTTTCTTT,CASSHDRNMNTEAFF
-,TRBV3-1/TRBV3-2,TRBJ2-5,-,TGTGCCAGCAGCCAGGGCTGGGACTCTCAAGAGACCCAGTACTTC,CASSQGWDSQETQYF
-,TRBV5-6,TRBJ1-1,-,TGTGCCAGCAGCTCAGGAGGGAGACTGAACACTGAAGCTTTCTTT,CASSSGGRLNTEAFF
TRBD1,TRBV5-8,TRBJ1-2,once,TGTGCCAGCAGCTGGGAACAGGGGATCTCTGGCTACACCTTC,CASSWEQGISGYTF
TRBD1,TRBV10-3,TRBJ1-1,-,TGTGCCATCAGCGGGACAGGGTTGGGTGAAGCTTTCTTT,CAISGTGLGEAFF
TRBD2,TRBV4-2,TRBJ2-5,-,TGTGCCAGCAGCCAACTGGGACTAGCGGAAGAGACCCAGTACTTC,CASSQLGLAEETQYF
-,TRBV28,TRBJ1-6,-,TGTGCCAGCAGTCTCACACAAGGAGGAATTGCACCCCTCCACTTT,CASSLTQGGIAPLHF
-,TRBV29-1,TRBJ2-7,-,TGCAGCGTTGATGGTCAGGGGCCCGAGCAGTACTTC,CSVDGQGPEQYF
TRBD1,TRBV7-3,TRBJ1-1,-,TGTGCCAGCAGCTTACAGGGGGTGAACACTGAAGCTTTCTTT,CASSLQGVNTEAFF
TRBD1,TRBV6-4,TRBJ1-2,-,TGTGCCAGCAGCCCCGGGACAGGGAACTATGGCTACACCTTC,CASSPGTGNYGYTF
-,TRBV9,TRBJ1-1,once,TGTGCCAGCAGCGTGGCAACAGGGAGAACTGAAGCTTTCTTT,CASSVATGRTEAFF
TRBD1,TRBV5-4,TRBJ1-4,-,TGTGCCAGCAGCGGTGCTACAGGGGGCACTAATGAAAAACTGTTTTTT,CASSGATGGTNEKLFF
-,TRBV14,TRBJ1-1,-,TGTGCCAGCAGCCAAGATGTAGGGGATGGAGCTTTCTTT,CASSQDVGDGAFF
TRBD2,TRBV2,TRBJ2-3,few,TGTGCCAGCAGTGCAAGGACTAGCATCACAGATACGCAGTATTTT,CASSARTSITDTQYF
TRBD1,TRBV6-6,TRBJ2-2,few,TGTGCCAGCAGTCGGCCTAAACAGGGGGCTGGCAACACCGGGGAGCTGTTTTTT,CASSRPKQGAGNTGELFF
-,TRBV3-1/TRBV3-2,TRBJ1-6,-,TGTGCCAGCAGCCAAGGAGGTGATTCACCCCTCCACTTT,CASSQGGDSPLHF
TRBD1,TRBV6-6,TRBJ2-7,-,TGTGCCAGCAGGGACAGGGACACCTACGAGCAGTACTTC,CASRDRDTYEQYF
TRBD2,TRBV6-5,TRBJ2-7,-,TGTGCCAGCAGTTCGGGGGGACGAACTAGTCGCGCCGAGCAGTACTTC,CASSSGGRTSRAEQYF